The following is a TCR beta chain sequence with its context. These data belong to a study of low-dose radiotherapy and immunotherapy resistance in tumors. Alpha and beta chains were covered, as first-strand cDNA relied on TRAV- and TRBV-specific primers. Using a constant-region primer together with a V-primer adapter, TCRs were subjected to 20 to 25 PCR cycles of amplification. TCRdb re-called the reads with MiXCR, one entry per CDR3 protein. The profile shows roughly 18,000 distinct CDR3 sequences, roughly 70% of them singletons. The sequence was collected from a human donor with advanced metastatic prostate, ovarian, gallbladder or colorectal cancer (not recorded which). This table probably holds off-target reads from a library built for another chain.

This chain's CDR3 is CASSPLGQGTGELFF. CDR3 coding DNA: TGTGCCAGCAGCCCCCTCGGACAGGGAACAGGGGAGCTGTTTTTT. The rearrangement uses TRBV12-3 or TRBV12-4 and TRBJ2-2, with 8 bases lining up with TRBD1. The trim removed 6 bases at V and 8 bases at J, leaving 11 bases unmatched. This CDR3 has 15 amino acids.